This entry describes one TCR beta chain. There is no known antigen for this receptor. No clone much larger than this one lies a single base away; base qualities are absent. At the junction V is shortened by 6 bases and J by 0 bases; bases outside the gene matches: 4. For CDR1 and CDR2, the germline V gene lists ENHRY and SYGVKD. From the cysteine through the phenylalanine, the CDR3 covers 15 amino acids. Just CDR3 DNA is preserved here, 45 bases in frame from base 1. The sample comes from a study of cytomegalovirus exposure and HLA in healthy donors (dated by TCRdb to about 2017). The study in broad terms: According to a later analysis, the approximately 120 validation repertoires were produced on the same platform as the roughly 600 repertoires of the first cohort. To predict cytomegalovirus infection status, the study brought together high-throughput TCR immunosequencing, statistical association of individual TCRs with disease status, and machine learning. Besides the first cohort of around 670 subjects, a separate validation cohort made up of 120 different subjects was used. The study was designed to test whether signatures of past pathogen exposure could be identified by cataloging public T cell receptors. The paper as a whole reports these results and caveats: It was suggested by the authors that the approach could potentially be generalized to other disease states and immunological phenotypes. In a later analysis, TCRs clustered in the first cohort were found to also tend to co-occur in the approximately 110 validation repertoires, with roughly 93% of cluster scores above 0. The study gave a list of some 150 TCR beta chains associated with cytomegalovirus. The classifier was reported to diagnose cytomegalovirus status with high specificity and sensitivity in both the original and validation cohorts. A few of the identified cytomegalovirus-associated TCR beta chains were confirmed in vitro to be specific for cytomegalovirus antigens. A later analysis had no HLA typing for the validation cohort, so co-occurrence there was scored across all 110 or so repertoires. Most TCR sequences were seen in very few donors, while some public TCRs were found in many individuals.

Libraries were built with the immunoSEQ multiplex PCR assay. On the authors' methods: A statistical classification framework was built to diagnose cytomegalovirus status from the catalog of TCR beta chain sequences. As stored in TCRdb, this immuneACCESS dataset retains in-frame rearrangements with V and J assigned. A fraction of the clones does not appear; measured against another copy, unresolved V genes explain less than half of the discrepancy, and the remainder lacks a known reason. V and J calls and clone size are given by that table; D and trimming were obtained from the DNA. The sample data list roughly 190,000 clones, and approximately 86% of these were observed just once. The leading ten clones occupy around 7.2% of the sample. The donors belonged to the validation cohort of over a hundred subjects, which was separate from the roughly 700-subject first cohort.

The TCR was taken from a young man in good health and CMV-seropositive. The specimen sequenced was PBMCs. The sequence is built from TRBV10-3 and TRBJ2-5; 10 bases in the middle match TRBD2. The bases read TGTGCCATCAGCACTGGACTAGCGGACCAAGAGACCCAGTACTTC. It encodes CAISTGLADQETQYF.